This T cell receptor beta chain stems from a study of T cell responses to AZD1222 COVID-19 vaccine. Method: immunoSEQ multiplex PCR; TCRdb's copy keeps in-frame clones and lacks some. The table records about 210,000 clones, roughly 94% of them present only once. The CDR3 totals 12 residues. Between the trimmed V and J ends, which lost 5 bases and 4 bases, there was a span of 9 bases. The source is an adult who received the MenACWY meningococcal vaccine as a control. The rearrangement links TRBV12-3 or TRBV12-4 to TRBJ2-7; D may correspond to TRBD1 or TRBD2 (5 bases each). The input for sequencing was peripheral blood, taken 28 days after the second dose of the MenACWY control vaccine. CDR3 sequence reads: CASSTGAYEQYF. Here the CDR3 DNA reads TGTGCCAGCAGTACCGGGGCTTACGAGCAGTACTTC.